This is a list of T cell receptor beta chains from one sample in a study of cytomegalovirus exposure and HLA in healthy donors. TCRdb's copy holds only in-frame clones and misses some; the assay was immunoSEQ multiplex PCR. The sample contains under 85,000 clones, approximately 74% of which appear only once. The sequenced material came from PBMCs. These TCRs come from a woman aged 30 to 39 in good health and CMV-seropositive. Both conserved end residues are part of each CDR3. A D gene is named only where the DNA matches it firmly. Clone sizes are given selectively: once, few, many, or a class where the clone is expanded.

D gene	J gene	clone size	V gene	CDR3 protein	CDR3 DNA
-	TRBJ2-7	-	TRBV15	CATSRDHQGPSEQYF	TGTGCCACCAGCAGAGATCACCAGGGGCCATCCGAGCAGTACTTC
TRBD1	TRBJ2-4	-	TRBV29-1	CSVGQGKNIQYF	TGCAGCGTTGGACAGGGTAAAAACATTCAGTACTTC
TRBD2	TRBJ2-7	-	TRBV25-1	CASSEFTSGASDEQYF	TGTGCCAGCAGTGAATTTACTAGCGGGGCCTCTGATGAGCAGTACTTC
-	TRBJ1-1	-	TRBV7-8	CASSLAQAGNTEAFF	TGTGCCAGCAGCTTAGCTCAGGCGGGGAACACTGAAGCTTTCTTT
TRBD1	TRBJ1-5	-	TRBV30	CAWSPRQGALSNQPQHF	TGTGCCTGGAGCCCAAGACAGGGTGCTCTTAGCAATCAGCCCCAGCATTTT
TRBD1	TRBJ1-1	-	TRBV19	CASTRTGGAGLSEAFF	TGTGCCAGTACCCGTACAGGGGGCGCGGGGCTATCCGAAGCTTTCTTT
TRBD2	TRBJ2-1	-	TRBV10-1	CASSEGSGSMDEQFF	TGCGCCAGCAGTGAGGGAAGCGGGAGCATGGATGAGCAGTTCTTC
TRBD1	TRBJ1-2	-	TRBV4-1	CASSQDDRGRTF	TGCGCCAGCAGCCAGGATGACAGGGGGAGAACCTTC
-	TRBJ1-1	-	TRBV5-8	CASSLLGHSLRTEAFF	TGTGCCAGCAGCTTGTTAGGACACAGCTTGCGCACTGAAGCTTTCTTT
TRBD2	TRBJ2-5	few	TRBV28	CASSFRGGWETQYF	TGTGCCAGCAGTTTTCGGGGGGGATGGGAGACCCAGTACTTC
-	TRBJ2-1	-	TRBV7-3	CASSLKPYYNEQFF	TGTGCCAGCAGCTTAAAGCCTTACTACAATGAGCAGTTCTTC
-	TRBJ1-2	-	TRBV11-1	CASSLMPGANYGYTF	TGTGCCAGCAGCTTAATGCCAGGGGCTAACTATGGCTACACCTTC
TRBD1	TRBJ1-1	-	TRBV7-2	CASSWDSGAEAFF	TGTGCCAGCAGCTGGGACAGCGGCGCTGAAGCTTTCTTT
TRBD2	TRBJ2-7	once	TRBV7-2	CASSASGGFTSYEQYF	TGTGCCAGCAGCGCCAGCGGGGGGTTCACCTCCTACGAGCAGTACTTC
TRBD1	TRBJ2-1	few	TRBV6-5	CASSLSGTGVGEQFF	TGTGCCAGCAGTTTATCCGGGACAGGGGTGGGTGAGCAGTTCTTC
-	TRBJ2-7	few	TRBV6-5	CASTTSKGAYEQYF	TGTGCCAGCACCACGTCAAAGGGGGCCTACGAGCAGTACTTC
TRBD1	TRBJ1-2	-	TRBV5-1	CASSRGQLYNYGYTF	TGCGCCAGCAGCCGGGGACAGCTCTATAACTATGGCTACACCTTC
TRBD2	TRBJ2-5	-	TRBV7-9	CASSLVLAGETQYF	TGTGCCAGCAGCTTAGTACTAGCGGGAGAGACCCAGTACTTC
TRBD2	TRBJ2-1	-	TRBV29-1	CSVEVGRGGTLQDNEQFF	TGCAGCGTTGAAGTGGGGCGGGGGGGCACCCTCCAAGACAATGAGCAGTTCTTC
-	TRBJ1-1	-	TRBV10-1	CASSAGTLNTEAFF	TGCGCCAGCAGCGCCGGGACTTTGAACACTGAAGCTTTCTTT
TRBD2	TRBJ2-5	-	TRBV6-5	CASSYFAGGEWETQYF	TGTGCCAGCAGTTACTTCGCGGGAGGAGAGTGGGAGACCCAGTACTTC
TRBD1	TRBJ1-4	once	TRBV29-1	CSVSGQGATNEKLFF	TGCAGCGTTTCGGGACAGGGGGCAACTAATGAAAAACTGTTTTTT
-	TRBJ1-1	-	TRBV7-6	CASSLAGARSEAFF	TGTGCCAGCAGCTTAGCTGGGGCGAGGTCTGAAGCTTTCTTT
-	TRBJ2-7	-	TRBV20-1	CSARENYEQYF	TGCAGTGCTAGGGAGAACTACGAGCAGTACTTC
-	TRBJ2-7	-	TRBV5-1	CASSSRDWPYEQYF	TGCGCCAGCAGCTCCCGGGACTGGCCCTACGAGCAGTACTTC
TRBD1	TRBJ1-2	-	TRBV28	CASSLGQGVFGYTF	TGTGCCAGCAGTTTGGGACAGGGGGTTTTTGGCTACACCTTC
-	TRBJ1-4	-	TRBV6-1	CASSKQGKGEKLFF	TGTGCCAGCAGTAAGCAGGGGAAGGGCGAAAAACTGTTTTTT
-	TRBJ1-2	-	TRBV6-5	CASRREHYGYTF	TGTGCCAGCAGGCGGGAACACTATGGCTACACCTTC
TRBD2	TRBJ2-1	-	TRBV4-2	CASKVGLAGGLEQFF	TGTGCCAGCAAGGTCGGACTAGCGGGAGGGCTTGAGCAGTTCTTC
TRBD2	TRBJ2-5	-	TRBV28	CASSPGTSSQETQYF	TGTGCCAGCAGTCCCGGGACTAGCTCTCAAGAGACCCAGTACTTC
TRBD2	TRBJ2-1	-	TRBV7-2	CASSLDGTRSSSWQFF	TGTGCCAGCAGCTTAGATGGGACTAGAAGCTCCTCGTGGCAGTTCTTC
TRBD2	TRBJ2-3	-	TRBV25-1	CASSVAGVGTDTQYF	TGTGCCAGCAGTGTAGCGGGAGTGGGAACAGATACGCAGTATTTT
TRBD2	TRBJ2-3	-	TRBV28	CASSPLAGGNHEDTQYF	TGTGCCAGCAGTCCACTAGCGGGAGGGAATCACGAAGATACGCAGTATTTT
TRBD2	TRBJ2-7	-	TRBV7-2	CASSFQSGRGYEQYF	TGTGCCAGCAGCTTCCAGAGCGGGAGAGGATACGAGCAGTACTTC
-	TRBJ1-1	few	TRBV6-1	CASSDTGTTEAFF	TGTGCCAGCAGTGATACGGGTACCACTGAAGCTTTCTTT
TRBD1	TRBJ1-5	-	TRBV6-1	CASRGTGPNQPQHF	TGTGCCAGCAGGGGGACAGGACCCAATCAGCCCCAGCATTTT
-	TRBJ2-6	-	TRBV18	CASSLLSSGANVLTF	TGTGCCAGCTCACTGCTATCCTCTGGGGCCAACGTCCTGACTTTC
-	TRBJ2-1	-	TRBV6-5	CASSYSQVGEQFF	TGTGCCAGCAGTTACTCTCAAGTGGGCGAGCAGTTCTTC
-	TRBJ2-7	-	TRBV6-5	CASSYCSVYYEQYF	TGTGCCAGCAGTTACTGTTCAGTTTACTACGAGCAGTACTTC
TRBD2	TRBJ2-1	-	TRBV5-1	CASSLVSSGNNEQFF	TGCGCCAGCAGCTTGGTCTCTAGCGGAAACAATGAGCAGTTCTTC
-	TRBJ2-7	-	TRBV6-4	CASSRTASYEQYF	TGTGCCAGCAGTCGGACAGCCTCCTACGAGCAGTACTTC
-	TRBJ1-5	-	TRBV4-3	CASSQDLQGNQPQHF	TGCGCCAGCAGCCAAGATCTCCAGGGAAATCAGCCCCAGCATTTT
-	TRBJ1-5	few	TRBV28	CASSLRQPQHF	TGTGCCAGCAGTTTGAGGCAGCCCCAGCATTTT
TRBD1	TRBJ2-7	few	TRBV7-9	CASSFRPSRDRVYEQYF	TGTGCCAGCAGCTTCCGCCCATCCCGGGACAGGGTCTACGAGCAGTACTTC